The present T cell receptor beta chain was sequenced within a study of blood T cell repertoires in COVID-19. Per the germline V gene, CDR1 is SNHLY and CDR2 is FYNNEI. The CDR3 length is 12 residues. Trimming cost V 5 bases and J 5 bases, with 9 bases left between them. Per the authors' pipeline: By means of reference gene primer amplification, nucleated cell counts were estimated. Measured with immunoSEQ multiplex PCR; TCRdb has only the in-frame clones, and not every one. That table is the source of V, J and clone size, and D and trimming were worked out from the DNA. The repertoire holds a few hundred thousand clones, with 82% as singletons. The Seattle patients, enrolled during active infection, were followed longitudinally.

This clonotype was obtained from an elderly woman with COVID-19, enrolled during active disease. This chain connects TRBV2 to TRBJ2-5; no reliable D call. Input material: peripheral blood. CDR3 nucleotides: TGTGCCAGCAGTTATCTATCGGAGACCCAGTACTTC. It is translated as CASSYLSETQYF.